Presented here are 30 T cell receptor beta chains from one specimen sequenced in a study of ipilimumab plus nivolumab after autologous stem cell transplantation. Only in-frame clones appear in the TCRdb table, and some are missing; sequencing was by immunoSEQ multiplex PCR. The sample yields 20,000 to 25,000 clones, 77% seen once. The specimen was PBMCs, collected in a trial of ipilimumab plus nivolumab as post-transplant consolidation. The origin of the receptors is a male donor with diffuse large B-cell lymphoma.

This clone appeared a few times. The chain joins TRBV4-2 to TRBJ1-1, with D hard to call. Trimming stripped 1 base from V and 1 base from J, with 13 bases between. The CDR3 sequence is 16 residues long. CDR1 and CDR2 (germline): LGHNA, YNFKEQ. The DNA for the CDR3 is TGTGCCAGCAGCCAAGTGTTTAAGGAACGGAACACTGAAGCTTTCTTT. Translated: CASSQVFKERNTEAFF.

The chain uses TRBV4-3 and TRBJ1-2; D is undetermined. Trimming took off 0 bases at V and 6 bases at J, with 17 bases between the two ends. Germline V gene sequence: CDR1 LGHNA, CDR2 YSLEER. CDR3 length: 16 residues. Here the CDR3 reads CASSQDVAGRPNGYTF. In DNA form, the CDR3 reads TGCGCCAGCAGCCAAGATGTGGCAGGACGCCCCAATGGCTACACCTTC.

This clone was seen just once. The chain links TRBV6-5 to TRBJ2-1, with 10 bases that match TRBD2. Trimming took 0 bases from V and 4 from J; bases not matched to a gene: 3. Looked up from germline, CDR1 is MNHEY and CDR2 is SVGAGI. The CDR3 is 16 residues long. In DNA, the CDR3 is TGTGCCAGCAGTTACTCAAGCGGGGGGGTTTACAATGAGCAGTTCTTC. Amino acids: CASSYSSGGVYNEQFF.

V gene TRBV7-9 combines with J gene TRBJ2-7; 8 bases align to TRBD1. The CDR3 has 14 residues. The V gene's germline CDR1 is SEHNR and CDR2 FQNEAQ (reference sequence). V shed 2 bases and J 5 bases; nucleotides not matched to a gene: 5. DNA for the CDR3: TGTGCCAGCAGCTTAACGCAGGGGGCCAACGAGCAGTACTTC. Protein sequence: CASSLTQGANEQYF.

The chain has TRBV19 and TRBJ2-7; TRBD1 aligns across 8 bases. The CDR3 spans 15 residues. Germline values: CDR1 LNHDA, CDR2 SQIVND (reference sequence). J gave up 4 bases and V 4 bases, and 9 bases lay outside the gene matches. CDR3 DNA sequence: TGTGCCAGTAGTACCAAGGAAGGACAGGGATACGAGCAGTACTTC. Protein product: CASSTKEGQGYEQYF.

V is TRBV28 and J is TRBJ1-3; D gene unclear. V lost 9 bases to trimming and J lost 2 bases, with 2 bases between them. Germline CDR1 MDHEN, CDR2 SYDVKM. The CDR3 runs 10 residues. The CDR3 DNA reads TGTGCCAGTACTGGAAACACCATATATTTT. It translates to CASTGNTIYF.

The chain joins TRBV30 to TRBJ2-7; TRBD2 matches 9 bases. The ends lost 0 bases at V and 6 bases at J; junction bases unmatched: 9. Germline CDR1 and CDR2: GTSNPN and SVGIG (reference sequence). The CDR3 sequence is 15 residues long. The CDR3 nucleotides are TGTGCCTGGAGTGTAGGCTGGACTAGCGTCGGCGAGCAGTACTTC. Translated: CAWSVGWTSVGEQYF.

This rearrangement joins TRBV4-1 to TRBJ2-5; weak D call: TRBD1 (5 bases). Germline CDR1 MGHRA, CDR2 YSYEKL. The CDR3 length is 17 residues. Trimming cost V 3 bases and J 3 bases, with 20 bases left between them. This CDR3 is CASSQGLREHPKETQYF. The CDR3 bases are TGCGCCAGCAGCCAGGGGCTCAGGGAACACCCTAAAGAGACCCAGTACTTC.

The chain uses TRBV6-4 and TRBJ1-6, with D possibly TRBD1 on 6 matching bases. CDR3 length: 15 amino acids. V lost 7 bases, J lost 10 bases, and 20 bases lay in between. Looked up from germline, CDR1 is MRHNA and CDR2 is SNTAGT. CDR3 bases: TGTGCCAGCACCGCGGGACACGGGTTGGGATCACCCCTCCACTTT. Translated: CASTAGHGLGSPLHF.

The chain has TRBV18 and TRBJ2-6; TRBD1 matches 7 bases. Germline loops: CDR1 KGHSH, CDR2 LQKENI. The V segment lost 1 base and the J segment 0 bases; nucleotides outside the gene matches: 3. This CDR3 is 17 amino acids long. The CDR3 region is CASSPLPGGSGANVLTF. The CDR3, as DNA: TGTGCCAGCTCACCACTTCCAGGGGGCTCTGGGGCCAACGTCCTGACTTTC.

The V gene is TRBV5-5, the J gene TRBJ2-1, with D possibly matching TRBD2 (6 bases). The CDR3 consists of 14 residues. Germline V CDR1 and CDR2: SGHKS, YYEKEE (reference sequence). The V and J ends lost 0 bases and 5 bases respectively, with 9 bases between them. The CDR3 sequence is CASSLVGGNNEQFF. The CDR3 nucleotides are TGTGCCAGCAGCTTGGTCGGGGGAAACAATGAGCAGTTCTTC.

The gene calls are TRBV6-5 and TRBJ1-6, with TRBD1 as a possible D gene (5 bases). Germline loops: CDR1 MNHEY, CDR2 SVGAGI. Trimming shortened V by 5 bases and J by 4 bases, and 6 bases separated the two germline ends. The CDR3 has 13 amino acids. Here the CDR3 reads CASSDSYNSPLHF. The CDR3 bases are TGTGCCAGCAGTGACAGTTATAATTCACCCCTCCACTTT.

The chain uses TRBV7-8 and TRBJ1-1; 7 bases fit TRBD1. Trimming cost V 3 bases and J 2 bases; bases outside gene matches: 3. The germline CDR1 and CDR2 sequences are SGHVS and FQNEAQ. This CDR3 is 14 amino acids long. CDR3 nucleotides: TGTGCCAGCAGCTTCTGGGACAGCAACACTGAAGCTTTCTTT. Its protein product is CASSFWDSNTEAFF.

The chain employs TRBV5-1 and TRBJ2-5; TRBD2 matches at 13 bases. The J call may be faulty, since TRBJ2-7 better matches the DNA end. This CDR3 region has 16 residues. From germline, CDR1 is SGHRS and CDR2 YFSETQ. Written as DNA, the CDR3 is TGCGCCAGCAGCCAAGGACTAGCGGGGGCCTCCTACGAGCAGTACTTC. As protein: CASSQGLAGASYEQYF.

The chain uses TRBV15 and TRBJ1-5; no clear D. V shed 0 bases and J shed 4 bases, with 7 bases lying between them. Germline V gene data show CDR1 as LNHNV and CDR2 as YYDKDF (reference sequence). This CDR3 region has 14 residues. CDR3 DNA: TGTGCCACCAGCAGAGACCAGTTAAATCAGCCCCAGCATTTT. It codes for CATSRDQLNQPQHF.

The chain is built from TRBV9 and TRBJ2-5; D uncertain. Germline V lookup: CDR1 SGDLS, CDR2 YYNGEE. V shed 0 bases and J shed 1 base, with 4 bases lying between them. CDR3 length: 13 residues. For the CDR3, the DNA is TGTGCCAGCAGCGTAGATCCCCAAGAGACCCAGTACTTC. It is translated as CASSVDPQETQYF. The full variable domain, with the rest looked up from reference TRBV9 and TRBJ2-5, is DSGVTQTPKHLITATGQRVTLRCSPRSGDLSVYWYQQSLDQGLQFLIQYYNGEERAKGNILERFSAQQFPDLHSELNLSSLELGDSALYFCASSVDPQETQYFGPGTRLLVL.

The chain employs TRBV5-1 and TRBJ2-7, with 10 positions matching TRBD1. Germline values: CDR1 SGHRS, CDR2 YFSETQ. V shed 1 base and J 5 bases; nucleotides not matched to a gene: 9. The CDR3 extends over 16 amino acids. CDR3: CASSLTAGQGHNEQYF. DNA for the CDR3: TGCGCCAGCAGCTTGACCGCGGGACAGGGGCATAACGAGCAGTACTTC.

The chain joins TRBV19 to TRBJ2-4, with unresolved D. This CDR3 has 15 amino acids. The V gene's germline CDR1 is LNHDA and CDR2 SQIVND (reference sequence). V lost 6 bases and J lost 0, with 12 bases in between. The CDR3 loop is CASSEETLAKNIQYF. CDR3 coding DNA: TGTGCCAGTAGCGAGGAGACTCTAGCCAAAAACATTCAGTACTTC.

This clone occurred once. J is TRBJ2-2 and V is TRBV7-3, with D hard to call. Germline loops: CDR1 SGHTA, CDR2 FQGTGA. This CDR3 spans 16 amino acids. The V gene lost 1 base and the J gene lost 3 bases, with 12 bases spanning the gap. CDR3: CASSLNPGPDTGELFF. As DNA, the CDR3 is TGTGCCAGCAGCTTAAACCCGGGCCCGGACACCGGGGAGCTGTTTTTT.

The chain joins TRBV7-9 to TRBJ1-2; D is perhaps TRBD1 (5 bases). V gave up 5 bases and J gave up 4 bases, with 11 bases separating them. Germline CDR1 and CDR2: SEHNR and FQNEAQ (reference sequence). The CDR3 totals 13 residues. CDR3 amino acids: CASSSTGLYGYTF. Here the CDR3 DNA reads TGTGCCAGCAGCAGCACAGGCCTCTATGGCTACACCTTC.

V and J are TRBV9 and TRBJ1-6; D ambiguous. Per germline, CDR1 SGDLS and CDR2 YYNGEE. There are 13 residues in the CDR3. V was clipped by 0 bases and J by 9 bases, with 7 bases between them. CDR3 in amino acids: CASSVGWLSPLHF. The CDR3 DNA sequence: TGTGCCAGCAGCGTAGGGTGGCTTTCACCCCTCCACTTT.

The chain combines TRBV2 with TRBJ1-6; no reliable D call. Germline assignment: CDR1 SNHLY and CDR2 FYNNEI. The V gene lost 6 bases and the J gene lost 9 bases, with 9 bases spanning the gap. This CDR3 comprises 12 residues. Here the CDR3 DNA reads TGTGCCAGCAGCCTCACGAGTTCACCCCTCCACTTT. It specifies CASSLTSSPLHF.

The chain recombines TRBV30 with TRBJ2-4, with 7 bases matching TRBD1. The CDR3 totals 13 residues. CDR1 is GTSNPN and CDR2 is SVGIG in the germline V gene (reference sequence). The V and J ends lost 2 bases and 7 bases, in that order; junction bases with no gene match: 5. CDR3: CAWSSGGWNIQYF. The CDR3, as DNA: TGTGCCTGGAGTTCAGGGGGATGGAACATTCAGTACTTC.

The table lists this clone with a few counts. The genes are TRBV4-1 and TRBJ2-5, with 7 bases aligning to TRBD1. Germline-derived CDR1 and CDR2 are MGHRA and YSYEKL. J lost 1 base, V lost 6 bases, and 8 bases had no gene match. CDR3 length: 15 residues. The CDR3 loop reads CASRFDRVGQETQYF. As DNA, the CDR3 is TGCGCCAGCAGGTTCGACAGGGTAGGCCAAGAGACCCAGTACTTC.

As DNA, the CDR3 is TGTGCCTGGAGTGTACTTGGGCAGACCCATCAGCCCCAGCATTTT. Translating gives CAWSVLGQTHQPQHF. This sequence joins TRBV30 and TRBJ1-5, with no clear D. Trimming removed 0 bases from V and 5 bases from J, with 14 bases in between. The CDR3 runs to 15 residues. Germline values: CDR1 GTSNPN, CDR2 SVGIG (reference sequence).

As DNA, the CDR3 is TGTGCCAGCAGCTTACCAGGGGGCGCCGGAGCTTTCTTT. This codes for CASSLPGGAGAFF. The chain recombines TRBV7-9 with TRBJ1-1; 8 bases map to TRBD1. Germline loops: CDR1 SEHNR, CDR2 FQNEAQ (reference sequence). This CDR3 spans 13 amino acids. Trimming took 2 bases from V and 10 from J; bases not matched to a gene: 6.

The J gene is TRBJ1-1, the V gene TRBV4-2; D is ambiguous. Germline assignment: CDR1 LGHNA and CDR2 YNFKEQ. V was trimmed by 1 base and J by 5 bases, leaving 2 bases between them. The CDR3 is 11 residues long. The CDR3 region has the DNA TGTGCCAGCAGCCAAGGAACTGAAGCTTTCTTT. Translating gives CASSQGTEAFF.

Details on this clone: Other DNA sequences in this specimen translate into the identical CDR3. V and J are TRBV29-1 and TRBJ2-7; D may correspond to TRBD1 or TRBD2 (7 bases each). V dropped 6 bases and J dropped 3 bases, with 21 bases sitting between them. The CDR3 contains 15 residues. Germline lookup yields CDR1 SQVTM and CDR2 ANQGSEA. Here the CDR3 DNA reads TGCAGCGTGGGGGGAGGGGGGACAGATATCTACGAGCAGTACTTC. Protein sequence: CSVGGGGTDIYEQYF.

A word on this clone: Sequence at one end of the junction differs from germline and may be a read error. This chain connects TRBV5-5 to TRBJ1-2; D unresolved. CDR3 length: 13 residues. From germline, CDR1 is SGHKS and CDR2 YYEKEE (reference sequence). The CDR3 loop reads CGSSRDSNYGYTF. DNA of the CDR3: TGCGGGTCTAGTCGAGATTCTAACTATGGCTACACCTTC.

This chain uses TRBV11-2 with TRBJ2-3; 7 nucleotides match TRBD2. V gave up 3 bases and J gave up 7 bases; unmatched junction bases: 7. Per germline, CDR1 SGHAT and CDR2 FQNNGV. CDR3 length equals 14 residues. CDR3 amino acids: CASSFTSGTYTQYF. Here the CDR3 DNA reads TGTGCCAGCAGCTTTACCAGCGGGACCTATACGCAGTATTTT.